Listed below are T cell receptor beta chains from one sample, sequenced in a study of cytomegalovirus exposure and HLA in healthy donors. Produced via immunoSEQ multiplex PCR; TCRdb's table is partial and in-frame only. The sample contains approximately 110,000 clones, over 60% of which appear only once. The sample comprised PBMCs. These receptors were collected from a man aged 25-45 years in good health and CMV-seropositive. CDR3s include the opening cysteine and the closing phenylalanine or tryptophan. D genes are given only for firm matches. Clone size is not always given. Where it is, it says once, few, many or a class for expanded clones.

>TRBV30|-|TRBJ1-5|14|once
CAWNQGLIDQPQHF
TGTGCCTGGAATCAGGGGTTAATAGATCAGCCCCAGCATTTT
>TRBV6-5|TRBD2|TRBJ2-7|15|-
CASSYAAGDAYEQYF
TGTGCCAGCAGTTACGCAGCGGGGGACGCCTACGAGCAGTACTTC
>TRBV18|-|TRBJ1-1|14|-
CASSSTPGRTEAFF
TGTGCCAGCTCATCGACCCCAGGTAGGACTGAAGCTTTCTTT
>TRBV7-9|-|TRBJ1-1|14|-
CASSPRQVNTEAFF
TGTGCCAGCAGCCCCCGACAGGTCAACACTGAAGCTTTCTTT
>TRBV9|-|TRBJ2-1|17|-
CASSSGRLESSYNEQFF
TGTGCCAGCAGCTCAGGGAGGCTAGAAAGCTCCTACAATGAGCAGTTCTTC
>TRBV25-1|-|TRBJ1-1|16|-
CASSGASGPGGPEAFF
TGTGCCAGCAGTGGAGCCTCCGGGCCAGGAGGGCCTGAAGCTTTCTTT
>TRBV2|TRBD1|TRBJ1-5|17|-
CASSGDLDRVESQPQHF
TGTGCCAGCAGTGGGGACCTGGACAGGGTAGAGAGTCAGCCCCAGCATTTT
>TRBV15|TRBD1|TRBJ1-2|15|-
CATSTLTGGGDSYTF
TGTGCCACCAGCACCTTAACAGGGGGCGGTGACAGCTACACCTTC
>TRBV10-3|TRBD1|TRBJ1-3|16|-
CAISEGDRGRGNTIYF
TGTGCCATCAGTGAGGGGGACAGGGGGAGAGGAAACACCATATATTTT
>TRBV29-1|-|TRBJ1-2|12|once
CSVEVISYGYPF
TGCAGCGTTGAAGTGATTAGCTATGGCTACCCCTTC
>TRBV10-2|-|TRBJ2-3|14|-
CASSERGGADTQYF
TGCGCCAGCAGTGAGAGGGGAGGAGCAGATACGCAGTATTTT
>TRBV18|-|TRBJ1-6|15|-
CASSPATGNNSPLHF
TGTGCCAGCTCACCAGCGACGGGGAATAATTCACCCCTCCACTTT
>TRBV6-1|-|TRBJ2-4|15|-
CATVQERKAKNIQYF
TGTGCCACCGTCCAGGAACGTAAGGCCAAAAACATTCAGTACTTC
>TRBV30|TRBD1|TRBJ2-7|15|-
CAWSAPGQGIYEQYF
TGTGCCTGGAGTGCGCCGGGACAGGGAATCTACGAGCAGTACTTC
>TRBV30|TRBD1|TRBJ2-7|18|-
CAWSGSRATGTGGYEQYF
TGTGCCTGGAGTGGGAGTAGGGCCACCGGGACAGGGGGGTACGAGCAGTACTTC
>TRBV2|TRBD2|TRBJ2-7|12|-
CASSPGGYEQYF
TGTGCCAGCTCCCCGGGGGGCTACGAGCAGTACTTC
>TRBV29-1|TRBD1|TRBJ2-3|14|-
CSVERDRDTDTQYF
TGCAGCGTTGAACGGGACAGGGACACAGATACGCAGTATTTT
>TRBV5-4|TRBD1|TRBJ2-6|17|-
CASSWGTVISGANVLTF
TGTGCCAGCAGCTGGGGGACAGTAATTTCTGGGGCCAACGTCCTGACTTTC
>TRBV18|TRBD1|TRBJ2-5|15|many
CASQGQGTRRETQYF
TGTGCCAGCCAGGGACAGGGTACCCGAAGGGAGACCCAGTACTTC
>TRBV9|-|TRBJ2-7|11|once
CASSSTYEQYF
TGTGCCAGCAGCTCCACCTACGAGCAGTACTTC
>TRBV5-4|-|TRBJ2-5|14|-
CASSLIQSGETQYF
TGTGCCAGCAGCTTGATACAGTCAGGGGAGACCCAGTACTTC
>TRBV7-8|-|TRBJ2-3|17|-
CASSFWNDGGVTDTQYF
TGTGCCAGCAGCTTTTGGAATGACGGGGGAGTTACAGATACGCAGTATTTT
>TRBV5-4|TRBD1|TRBJ2-2|17|-
CASSQQGGGLKRGELFF
TGTGCCAGCAGTCAACAGGGGGGCGGCCTAAAGAGGGGGGAGCTGTTTTTT
>TRBV5-1|-|TRBJ2-7|14|few
CASSYGQLAYEQYF
TGCGCCAGCAGCTACGGACAGCTAGCCTACGAGCAGTACTTC
>TRBV30|-|TRBJ1-6|15|-
CAWSVPGSYNSPLHF
TGTGCCTGGAGTGTGCCAGGCTCCTATAATTCACCCCTCCACTTT
>TRBV6-6|-|TRBJ1-5|13|once
CASSGTPRQPQHF
TGTGCCAGCAGTGGGACACCCCGGCAGCCCCAGCATTTT
>TRBV29-1|-|TRBJ2-7|13|-
CSVGGRGPYEQYF
TGCAGCGTTGGCGGCAGGGGCCCCTACGAGCAGTACTTC
>TRBV7-2|-|TRBJ1-1|14|few
CASFGRDIHTEAFF
TGTGCCAGCTTTGGTAGGGACATACACACTGAAGCTTTCTTT
>TRBV4-1|-|TRBJ1-1|17|few
CASSQDVIGQQNTEAFF
TGCGCCAGCAGCCAAGATGTAATTGGACAGCAGAACACTGAAGCTTTCTTT
>TRBV29-1|-|TRBJ1-5|19|-
CSVCRQNRLPPYSNQPQHF
TGCAGCGTATGCCGCCAGAACAGGTTACCCCCTTATAGCAATCAGCCCCAGCATTTT
>TRBV9|-|TRBJ2-3|15|-
CASSVAGQNTDTQYF
TGTGCCAGCAGCGTAGCGGGTCAGAACACAGATACGCAGTATTTT
>TRBV27|TRBD1|TRBJ1-6|15|-
CASTGGGGNNSPLHF
TGTGCCAGCACAGGGGGCGGTGGGAATAATTCACCCCTCCACTTT
>TRBV9|TRBD2|TRBJ2-1|14|-
CASSVALAGYEQFF
TGTGCCAGCAGCGTAGCGCTAGCGGGGTATGAGCAGTTCTTC
>TRBV7-9|-|TRBJ1-2|15|few
CASSITVRVADGYTF
TGTGCCAGCAGTATTACGGTCAGGGTTGCGGATGGCTACACCTTC
>TRBV2|TRBD2|TRBJ2-3|15|-
CASTRDYYLADTQYF
TGTGCCAGCACTAGGGACTACTATCTCGCAGATACGCAGTATTTT
>TRBV4-2|-|TRBJ1-1|15|few
CASSPGGLIDTEAFF
TGTGCCAGCAGCCCCGGGGGGCTGATCGACACTGAAGCTTTCTTT
>TRBV6-1|-|TRBJ1-5|14|-
CASSEGRNNQPQHF
TGTGCCAGCAGTGAAGGGCGGAACAATCAGCCCCAGCATTTT
>TRBV7-2|-|TRBJ2-3|16|-
CASSPGGRFGTDTQYF
TGTGCCAGCAGCCCAGGGGGGCGGTTTGGCACAGATACGCAGTATTTT
>TRBV28|-|TRBJ1-1|17|once
CASSTPRDGWRNTEAFF
TGTGCCAGCAGTACTCCGCGGGACGGCTGGAGAAACACTGAAGCTTTCTTT
>TRBV6-6|-|TRBJ1-1|12|many
CASSPDSYEAFF
TGTGCCAGCAGTCCCGACAGCTATGAAGCTTTCTTT